A single T cell receptor beta chain is shown here with its context. TCRdb keeps only in-frame clones here, not all; method: immunoSEQ multiplex PCR. The sample includes about 8,300 clones, 84% seen only once; the top ten take around 20%. These data are taken from a study of blood T cell repertoires in COVID-19. About the research overall: Nucleic acid was either cDNA or gDNA, and it came from T cells, B-cell-depleted T cells, or PBMCs.

The sequenced sample consisted of peripheral blood. This receptor was identified in a human donor with active COVID-19. The donor label of this sample is uncertain.

This CDR3 reads CASSLSPGTYNEQFF. The DNA for the CDR3 is TGTGCCAGCAGTCTATCCCCCGGGACCTACAATGAGCAGTTCTTC. The V gene is TRBV6-5, the J gene TRBJ2-1; D possibly corresponds to TRBD2 (5 bases). Germline V gives CDR1 MNHEY, CDR2 SVGAGI. Trimming took 5 bases from V and 2 from J, leaving 13 bases between them. The length of the CDR3 is 15 residues.